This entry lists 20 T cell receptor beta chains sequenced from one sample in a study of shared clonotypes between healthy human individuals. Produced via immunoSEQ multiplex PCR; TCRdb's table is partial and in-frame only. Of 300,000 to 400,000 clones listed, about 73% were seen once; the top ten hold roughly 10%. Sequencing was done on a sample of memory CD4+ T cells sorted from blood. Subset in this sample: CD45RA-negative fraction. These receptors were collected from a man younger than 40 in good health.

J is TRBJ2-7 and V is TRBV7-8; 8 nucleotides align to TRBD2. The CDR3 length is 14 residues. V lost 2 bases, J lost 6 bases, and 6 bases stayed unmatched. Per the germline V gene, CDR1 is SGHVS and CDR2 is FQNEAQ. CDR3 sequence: CASSLRAGAIEQYF. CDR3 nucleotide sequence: TGTGCCAGCAGCTTACGAGCGGGAGCCATCGAGCAGTACTTC.

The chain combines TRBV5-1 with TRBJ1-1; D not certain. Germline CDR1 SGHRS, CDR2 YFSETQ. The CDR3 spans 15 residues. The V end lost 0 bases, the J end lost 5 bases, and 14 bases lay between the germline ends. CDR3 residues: CASSLEYKGGTEAFF. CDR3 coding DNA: TGCGCCAGCAGCTTGGAATATAAGGGAGGTACTGAAGCTTTCTTT.

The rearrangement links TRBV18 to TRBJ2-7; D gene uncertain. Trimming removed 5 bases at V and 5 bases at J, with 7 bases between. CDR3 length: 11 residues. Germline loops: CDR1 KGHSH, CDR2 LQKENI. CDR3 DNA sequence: TGTGCCAGCTCAGAATTAAACGAGCAGTACTTC. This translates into CASSELNEQYF.

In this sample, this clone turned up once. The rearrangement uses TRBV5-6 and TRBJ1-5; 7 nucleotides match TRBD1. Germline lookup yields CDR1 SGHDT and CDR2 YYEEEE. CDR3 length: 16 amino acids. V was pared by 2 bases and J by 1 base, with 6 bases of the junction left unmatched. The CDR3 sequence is CASSFRPGQSNQPQHF. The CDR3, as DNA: TGTGCCAGCAGCTTTCGACCGGGACAGAGCAATCAGCCCCAGCATTTT.

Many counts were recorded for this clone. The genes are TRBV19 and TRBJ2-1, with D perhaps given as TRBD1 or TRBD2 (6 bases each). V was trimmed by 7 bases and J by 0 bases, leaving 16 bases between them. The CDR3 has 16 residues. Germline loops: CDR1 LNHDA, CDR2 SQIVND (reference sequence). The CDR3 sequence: CASTQRRGNSYNEQFF. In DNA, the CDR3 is TGTGCCAGTACCCAACGGAGGGGGAACTCCTACAATGAGCAGTTCTTC.

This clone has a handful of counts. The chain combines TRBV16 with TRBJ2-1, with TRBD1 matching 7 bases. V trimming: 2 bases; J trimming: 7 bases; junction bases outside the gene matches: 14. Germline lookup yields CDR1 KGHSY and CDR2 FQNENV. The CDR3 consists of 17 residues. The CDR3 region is CASSQDDRNPGGNEQFF. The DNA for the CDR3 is TGTGCCAGCAGCCAAGATGACAGGAACCCAGGGGGAAATGAGCAGTTCTTC.

The CDR3 sequence is CASSLDLVGSSGYGYTF. The CDR3 DNA reads TGTGCCAGCAGCTTAGATCTTGTGGGCTCCTCTGGCTATGGCTACACCTTC. The genes are TRBV11-2 and TRBJ1-2; D not resolved. CDR1 is SGHAT, CDR2 FQNNGV, per germline. V was shortened by 0 bases and J by 4 bases, with 18 bases between the two germline ends. This CDR3 contains 17 residues.

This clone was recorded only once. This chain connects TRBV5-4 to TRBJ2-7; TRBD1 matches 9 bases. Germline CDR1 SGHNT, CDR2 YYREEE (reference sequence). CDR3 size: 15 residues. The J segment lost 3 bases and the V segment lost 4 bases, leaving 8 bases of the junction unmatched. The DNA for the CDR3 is TGTGCCAGCAGCCCGGGACAGGGCAGGTTCTACGAGCAGTACTTC. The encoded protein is CASSPGQGRFYEQYF.

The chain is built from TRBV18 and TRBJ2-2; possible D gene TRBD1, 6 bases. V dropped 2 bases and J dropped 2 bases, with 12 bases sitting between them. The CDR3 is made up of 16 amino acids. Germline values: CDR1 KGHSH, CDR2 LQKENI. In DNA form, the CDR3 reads TGTGCCAGCTCACCAGGAAGGACAGCTAACACCGGGGAGCTGTTTTTT. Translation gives CASSPGRTANTGELFF.

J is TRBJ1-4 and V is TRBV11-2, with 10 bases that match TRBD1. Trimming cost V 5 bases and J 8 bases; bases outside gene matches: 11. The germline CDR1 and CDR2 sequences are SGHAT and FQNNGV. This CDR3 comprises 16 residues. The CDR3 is CASSPPTVGQGEKLFF. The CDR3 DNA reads TGTGCCAGCAGCCCCCCGACAGTGGGACAGGGGGAAAAACTGTTTTTT.

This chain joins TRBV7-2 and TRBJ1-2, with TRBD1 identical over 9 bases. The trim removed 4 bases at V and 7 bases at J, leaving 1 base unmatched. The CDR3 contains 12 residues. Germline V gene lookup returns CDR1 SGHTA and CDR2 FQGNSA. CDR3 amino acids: CASSSDRGGYTF. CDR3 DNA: TGTGCCAGCAGCTCGGACAGGGGTGGCTACACCTTC.

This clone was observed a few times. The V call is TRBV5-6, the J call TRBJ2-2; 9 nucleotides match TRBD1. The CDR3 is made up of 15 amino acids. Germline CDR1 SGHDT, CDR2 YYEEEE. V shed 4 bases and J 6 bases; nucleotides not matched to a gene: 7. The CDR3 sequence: CASSTADRGAGELFF. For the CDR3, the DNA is TGTGCCAGCAGCACCGCGGACAGGGGTGCCGGGGAGCTGTTTTTT.

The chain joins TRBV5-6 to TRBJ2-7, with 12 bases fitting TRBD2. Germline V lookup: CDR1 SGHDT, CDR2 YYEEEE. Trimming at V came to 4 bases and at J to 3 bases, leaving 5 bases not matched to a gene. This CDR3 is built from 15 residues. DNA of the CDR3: TGTGCCAGCAGCCCGCTACTAGCGGGAGGCTACGAGCAGTACTTC. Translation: CASSPLLAGGYEQYF.

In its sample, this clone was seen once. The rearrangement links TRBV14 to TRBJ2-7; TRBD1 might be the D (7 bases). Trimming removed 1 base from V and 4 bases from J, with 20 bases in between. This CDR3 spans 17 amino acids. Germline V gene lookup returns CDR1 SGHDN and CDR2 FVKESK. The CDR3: CASSQGSRGVIQYEQYF. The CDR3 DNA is TGTGCCAGCAGCCAAGGGAGCAGGGGGGTAATTCAGTACGAGCAGTACTTC.

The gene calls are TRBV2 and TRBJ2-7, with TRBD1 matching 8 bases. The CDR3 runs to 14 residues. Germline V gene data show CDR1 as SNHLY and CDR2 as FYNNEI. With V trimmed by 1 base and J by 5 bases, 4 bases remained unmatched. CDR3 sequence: CASSEETGENEQYF. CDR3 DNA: TGTGCCAGCAGTGAAGAGACAGGGGAAAACGAGCAGTACTTC.

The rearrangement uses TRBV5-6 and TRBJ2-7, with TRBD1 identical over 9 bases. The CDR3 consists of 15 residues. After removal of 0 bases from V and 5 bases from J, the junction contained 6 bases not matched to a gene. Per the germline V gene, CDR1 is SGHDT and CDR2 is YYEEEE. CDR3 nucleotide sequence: TGTGCCAGCAGCTTGGTTTGGACAGGGGTGAACGAGCAGTACTTC. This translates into CASSLVWTGVNEQYF. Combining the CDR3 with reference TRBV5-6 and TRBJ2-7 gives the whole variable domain DAGVTQSPTHLIKTRGQQVTLRCSPKSGHDTVSWYQQALGQGPQFIFQYYEEEERQRGNFPDRFSGHQFPNYSSELNVNALLLGDSALYLCASSLVWTGVNEQYFGPGTRLTVT.

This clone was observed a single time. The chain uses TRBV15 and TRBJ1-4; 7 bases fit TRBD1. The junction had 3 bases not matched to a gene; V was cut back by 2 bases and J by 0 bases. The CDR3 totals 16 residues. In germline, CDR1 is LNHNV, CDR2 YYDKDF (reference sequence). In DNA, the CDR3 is TGTGCCACCAGCAGACCCGACAGGGCAACTAATGAAAAACTGTTTTTT. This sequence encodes CATSRPDRATNEKLFF.

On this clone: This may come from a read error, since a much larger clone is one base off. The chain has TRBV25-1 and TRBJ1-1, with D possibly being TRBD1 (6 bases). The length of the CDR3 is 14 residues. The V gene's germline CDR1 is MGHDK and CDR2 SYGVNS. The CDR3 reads CTSRLRGMNTEAFF. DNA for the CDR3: TGTACCAGCAGATTGAGGGGGATGAACACTGAAGCTTTCTTT.

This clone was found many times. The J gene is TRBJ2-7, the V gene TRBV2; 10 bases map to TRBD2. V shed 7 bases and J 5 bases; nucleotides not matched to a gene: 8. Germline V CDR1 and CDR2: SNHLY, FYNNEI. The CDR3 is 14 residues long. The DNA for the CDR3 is TGTGCCAGCACTAAGAACCTAGCGGGAGACGAGCAGTACTTC. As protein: CASTKNLAGDEQYF.

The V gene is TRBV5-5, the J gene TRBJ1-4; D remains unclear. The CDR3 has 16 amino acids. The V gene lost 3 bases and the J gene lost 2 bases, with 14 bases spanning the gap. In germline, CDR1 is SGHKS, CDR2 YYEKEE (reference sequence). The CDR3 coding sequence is TGTGCCAGCAGCTCAGACACGGGAGTTACTAATGAAAAACTGTTTTTT. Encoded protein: CASSSDTGVTNEKLFF.